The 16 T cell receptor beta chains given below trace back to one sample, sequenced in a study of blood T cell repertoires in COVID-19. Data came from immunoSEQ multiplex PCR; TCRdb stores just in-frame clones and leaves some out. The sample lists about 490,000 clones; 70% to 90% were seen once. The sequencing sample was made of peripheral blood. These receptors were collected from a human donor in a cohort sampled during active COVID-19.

This CDR3 reads CASSSESGRWETQYF. The CDR3 DNA reads as TGTGCCAGCAGCTCCGAAAGCGGGAGATGGGAGACCCAGTACTTC. The chain is built from TRBV7-2 and TRBJ2-5; TRBD2 matches 8 bases. The CDR3 is 15 amino acids. Germline CDR1 SGHTA, CDR2 FQGNSA. J gave up 5 bases and V 4 bases, and 9 bases lay outside the gene matches.

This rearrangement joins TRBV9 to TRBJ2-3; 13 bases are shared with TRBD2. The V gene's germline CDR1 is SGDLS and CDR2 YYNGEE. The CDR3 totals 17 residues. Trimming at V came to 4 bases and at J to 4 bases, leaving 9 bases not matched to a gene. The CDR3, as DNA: TGTGCCAGCAGCCCCGGGACTAGCGGGATTAAAGCAGATACGCAGTATTTT. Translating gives CASSPGTSGIKADTQYF.

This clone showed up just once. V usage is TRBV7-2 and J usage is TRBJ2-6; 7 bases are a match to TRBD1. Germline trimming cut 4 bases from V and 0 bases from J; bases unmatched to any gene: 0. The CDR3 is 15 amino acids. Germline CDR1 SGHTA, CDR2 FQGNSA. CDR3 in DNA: TGTGCCAGCAGCTACAGGGGCTCTGGGGCCAACGTCCTGACTTTC. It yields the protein CASSYRGSGANVLTF.

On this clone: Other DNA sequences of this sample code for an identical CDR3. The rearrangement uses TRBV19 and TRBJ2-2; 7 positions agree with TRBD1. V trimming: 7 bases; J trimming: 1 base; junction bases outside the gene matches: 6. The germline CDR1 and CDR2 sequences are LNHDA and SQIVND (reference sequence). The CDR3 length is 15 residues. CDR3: CASTTGDQNTGELFF. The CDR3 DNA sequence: TGTGCCAGTACCACAGGGGACCAGAACACCGGGGAGCTGTTTTTT.

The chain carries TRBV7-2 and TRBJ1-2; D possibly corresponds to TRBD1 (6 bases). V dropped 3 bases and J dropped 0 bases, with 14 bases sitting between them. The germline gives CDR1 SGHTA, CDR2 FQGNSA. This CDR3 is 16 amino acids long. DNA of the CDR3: TGTGCCAGCAGCTTTATACAGGGTAATCCTAACTATGGCTACACCTTC. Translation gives CASSFIQGNPNYGYTF.

CDR3 in amino acids: CASNPRTGVNTEAFF. The CDR3 DNA sequence: TGTGCCAGCAACCCCAGGACAGGGGTGAACACTGAAGCTTTCTTT. This rearrangement joins TRBV2 to TRBJ1-1; 9 bases agree with TRBD1. This CDR3 is 15 amino acids long. The germline CDR1 and CDR2 sequences are SNHLY and FYNNEI. V dropped 7 bases and J dropped 0; count of bases not matched to a gene: 6.

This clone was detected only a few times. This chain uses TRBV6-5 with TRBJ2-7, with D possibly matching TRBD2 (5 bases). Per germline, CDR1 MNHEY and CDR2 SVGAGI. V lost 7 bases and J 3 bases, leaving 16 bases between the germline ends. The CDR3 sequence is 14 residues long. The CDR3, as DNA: TGTGCCAGCATGAACTTCGGGGTTTTCTACGAGCAGTACTTC. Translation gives CASMNFGVFYEQYF.

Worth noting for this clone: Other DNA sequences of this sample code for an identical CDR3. CDR3 in amino acids: CASSRQGLNTEAFF. The CDR3 coding sequence is TGTGCCAGCAGTCGACAGGGCCTGAACACTGAAGCTTTCTTT. The chain carries TRBV6-5 and TRBJ1-1; 7 nucleotides agree with TRBD1. Germline V gene lookup returns CDR1 MNHEY and CDR2 SVGAGI. This CDR3 is 14 amino acids long. V shed 5 bases and J 0 bases; nucleotides not matched to a gene: 3.

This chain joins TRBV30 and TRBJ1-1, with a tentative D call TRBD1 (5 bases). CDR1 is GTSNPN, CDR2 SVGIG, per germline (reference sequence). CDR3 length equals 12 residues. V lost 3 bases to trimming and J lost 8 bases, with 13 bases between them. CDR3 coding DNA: TGTGCCTGGAGCCCGGGCAGGGCCGAAGCTTTCTTT. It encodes CAWSPGRAEAFF.

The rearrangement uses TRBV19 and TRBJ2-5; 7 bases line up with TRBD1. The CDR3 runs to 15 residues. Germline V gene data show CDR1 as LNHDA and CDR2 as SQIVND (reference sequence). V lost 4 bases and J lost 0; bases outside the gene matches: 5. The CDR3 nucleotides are TGTGCCAGTAGTACACCCGGGACAGACCAAGAGACCCAGTACTTC. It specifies CASSTPGTDQETQYF.

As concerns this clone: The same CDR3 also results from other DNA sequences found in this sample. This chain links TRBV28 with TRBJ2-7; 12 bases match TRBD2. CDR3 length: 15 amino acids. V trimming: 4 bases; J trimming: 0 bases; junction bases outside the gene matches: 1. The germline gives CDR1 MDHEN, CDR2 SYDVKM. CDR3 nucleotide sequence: TGTGCCAGCAGTTCACTAGCGGGGGGCTCCTACGAGCAGTACTTC. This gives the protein CASSSLAGGSYEQYF.

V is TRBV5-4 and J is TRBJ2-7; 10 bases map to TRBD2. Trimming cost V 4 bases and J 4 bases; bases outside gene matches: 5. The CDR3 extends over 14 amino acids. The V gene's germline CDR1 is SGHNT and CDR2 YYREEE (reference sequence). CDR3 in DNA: TGTGCCAGCAGCGTTAGCGGGAGGACTTACGAGCAGTACTTC. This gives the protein CASSVSGRTYEQYF.

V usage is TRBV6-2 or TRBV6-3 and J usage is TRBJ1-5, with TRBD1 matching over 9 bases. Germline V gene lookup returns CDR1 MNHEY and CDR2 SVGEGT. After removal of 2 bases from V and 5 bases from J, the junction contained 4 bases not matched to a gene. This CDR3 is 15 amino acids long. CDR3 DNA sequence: TGTGCCAGCAGTTACGGGGGACAGGGTGATCAGCCCCAGCATTTT. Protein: CASSYGGQGDQPQHF.

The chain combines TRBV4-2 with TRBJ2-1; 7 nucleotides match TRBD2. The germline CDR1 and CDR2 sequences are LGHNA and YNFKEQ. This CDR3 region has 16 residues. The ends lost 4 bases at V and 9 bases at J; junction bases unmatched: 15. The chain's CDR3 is CASSPLTGGGGGEQFF. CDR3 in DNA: TGTGCCAGCAGCCCGCTCACCGGCGGCGGGGGTGGTGAGCAGTTCTTC.

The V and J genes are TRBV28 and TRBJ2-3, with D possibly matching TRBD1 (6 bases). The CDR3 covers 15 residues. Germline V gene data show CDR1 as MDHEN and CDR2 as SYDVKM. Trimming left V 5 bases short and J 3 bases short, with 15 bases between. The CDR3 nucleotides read TGTGCCAGCAGTCGCAGGGGCCCCCCTACAGATACGCAGTATTTT. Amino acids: CASSRRGPPTDTQYF.

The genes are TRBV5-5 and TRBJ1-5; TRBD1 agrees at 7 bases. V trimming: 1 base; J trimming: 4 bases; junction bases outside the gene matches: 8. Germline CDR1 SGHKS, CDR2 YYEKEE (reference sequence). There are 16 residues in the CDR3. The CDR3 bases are TGTGCCAGCAGCTTGTCTCCGGGACAGCGAAATCAGCCCCAGCATTTT. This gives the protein CASSLSPGQRNQPQHF. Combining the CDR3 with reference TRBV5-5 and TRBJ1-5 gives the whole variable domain DAGVTQSPTHLIKTRGQQVTLRCSPISGHKSVSWYQQVLGQGPQFIFQYYEKEERGRGNFPDRFSARQFPNYSSELNVNALLLGDSALYLCASSLSPGQRNQPQHFGDGTRLSIL.